This TCR beta chain originates from a study of shared clonotypes between healthy human individuals. Background on the study: Three CD4 naive, three CD4 memory, two CD8 naive and one CD8 memory plate were used per donor.

The data were produced by immunoSEQ multiplex PCR, yet TCRdb's version contains in-frame clones alone and is incomplete. This sample has fewer than 350,000 clones, with around nine tenths found just once. Of note for this clone: What it binds is unknown.

Regarding the study as a whole: The sharing of roughly 5% of naive CD4 clonotypes was seen across a few donors.

The germline gives CDR1 PRHDT, CDR2 FYEKMQ (reference sequence). Trimming shortened V by 0 bases and J by 8 bases, and 13 bases separated the two germline ends. The CDR3 consists of 14 residues. This sequence was found in a man aged 18 to 30 in good health. The source material was memory CD8+ T cells sorted from blood. Subset described: CD45RO+ cells pooled with CCR7-negative TemRA cells. V and J are TRBV13 and TRBJ2-5, with D perhaps matching TRBD1 (6 bases). The CDR3 protein is CASSLGGHPLTQYF. The CDR3 DNA is TGTGCCAGCAGCTTAGGGGGACACCCTTTAACCCAGTACTTC.